The entry below describes one TCR beta chain. What antigen it recognizes has not been identified. It has no much larger one-base neighbor in the sample; base qualities were not kept. Using the deep immunoSEQ assay, TCR CDR3 regions were amplified from genomic DNA by multiplex PCR. Extracted genomic DNA from each cell subset was distributed evenly across all wells of several immunoSEQ 96-well plates, and each plate was treated as a replicate. For sorted subsets, around 0.2 ug of genomic DNA, equivalent to 25,000 to 35,000 T cell genomes, went into each replicate PCR. Purified libraries were quantified with a Qubit 3.0 fluorometer, sized on a Bioanalyzer 2100, and re-quantified with the KAPA Library Quantification kit. Each immunoSEQ 96-well plate was sequenced on its own single-read 150-cycle Illumina NextSeq 550 flow cell. In the original analysis: Because the immunoSEQ output held only junctional sequences and lacked quality scores, the filtering could not match the filtering applied to full-length reads. Sequences were annotated with PyIR, a Python wrapper for IgBLAST v1.9, and V/J genes and CDR3 were assigned using IMGT germline references. Reads were removed for weak V/J assignments (E-value above 1e-6), missing CDR3, stop codons, out-of-frame junctions, or ambiguous translated residues. V3J clonotypes were defined as sequences sharing an identical inferred V gene, J gene, and CDR3 amino acid sequence. The percentage overlap between two repertoires was calculated by dividing the number of shared unique clonotypes by the size of the smaller repertoire. Repertoire richness was assessed with RTK rarefaction, the Chao1 estimator, and Recon v2.1 estimates of unobserved clonotypes. For all TCRbeta clonotypes obtained by the gDNA method from a few donors, generation probabilities were computed with OLGA. TCRdb stores this immuneACCESS table with in-frame sequences only. Part of the clones is absent; in the studies checked, under half of the shortfall reflects unresolved V genes, and no reason is known for the rest. That table supplies the V and J calls and clone size; D and trimming were determined from the DNA. Here the sample has millions of clones; approximately 95% occur a single time. The leading ten clones occupy under 0.45% of the sample.

Donors were healthy HIV-negative adults with no recently reported acute infections or vaccinations. Only Caucasian adults living in Nashville, Tennessee, USA were represented among the donors. Magnetic negative selection was used to enrich CD4+ T cells, after which naive cells were positively selected on CD45RA and the negative fraction became the memory subset. Blood was collected by leukapheresis, and PBMCs were isolated by Ficoll-Histopaque density gradient centrifugation and then cryopreserved in liquid nitrogen vapor phase. Analytical flow cytometry was used to check the purity and quantity of each magnetically sorted T cell population. Genomic DNA was isolated from every sorted fraction and measured by UV absorbance on a Nanodrop 2000c. The data are from a study of shared clonotypes between healthy human individuals (dated by TCRdb to 2020 to 2022). Context from the whole study: The cohort comprised a couple of women and a few men aged 18 to 49 years. For each donor, CD4 naive and CD4 memory were each run on three plates, CD8 naive on two plates, and CD8 memory on one plate. To increase sequencing depth and limit assay-specific biases, different laboratories used diverse techniques to prepare libraries and sequence TCR repertoires. Blood TCR repertoires of a handful of healthy adults were deeply sequenced to estimate repertoire size and the extent of clonotype sharing between individuals. Per donor, leukapheresis produced somewhere between about 0.9 and 9 billion PBMCs. Summary of the overall study and its limitations: Sampling was restricted to blood, and TCR repertoires in tissues likely differ from the TCR repertoires found in blood. Estimated clonotype richness was generally larger for naive than for memory subsets. Even with the large sequencing depth, rarefaction of the sorted-subset datasets indicated that sequencing was incomplete. The genetic and exposure-history diversity represented was limited by the small number of donors. Clonotypes shared by all four sorted-subset donors showed higher generation probabilities than non-shared clonotypes. Approximately 5% of naive CD4, 3.5% of naive CD8, around 2.3% of memory CD4, and 0.35% to 0.5% of memory CD8 clonotypes were shared across several donors. Pairwise subsampling led to the expectation that sequencing depth would affect the degree of clonotype sharing among donors.

CDR1 and CDR2, looked up from the germline V gene, are SGHAT and FQNNGV. Trimmed from V: 5 bases; trimmed from J: 4 bases; junction bases lacking a gene match: 3. The CDR3, from cysteine to phenylalanine, totals 15 residues. Only the CDR3 DNA stays, 45 bases, in frame from base 1. Sequencing was done on a sample of naive CD4+ T cells from PBMCs. This specimen's cell subset or site label, interpreted: CD45RA+ positively selected. The sequence was collected from a young man in good health. Some clones in this sample may be carry-over from other donors' samples. The V and J genes are TRBV11-2 and TRBJ2-2; 11 middle bases align to TRBD2. The CDR3 corresponds to CASSPGTSGTGELFF. The nucleotides read TGTGCCAGCAGCCCCGGGACTAGCGGCACCGGGGAGCTGTTTTTT.